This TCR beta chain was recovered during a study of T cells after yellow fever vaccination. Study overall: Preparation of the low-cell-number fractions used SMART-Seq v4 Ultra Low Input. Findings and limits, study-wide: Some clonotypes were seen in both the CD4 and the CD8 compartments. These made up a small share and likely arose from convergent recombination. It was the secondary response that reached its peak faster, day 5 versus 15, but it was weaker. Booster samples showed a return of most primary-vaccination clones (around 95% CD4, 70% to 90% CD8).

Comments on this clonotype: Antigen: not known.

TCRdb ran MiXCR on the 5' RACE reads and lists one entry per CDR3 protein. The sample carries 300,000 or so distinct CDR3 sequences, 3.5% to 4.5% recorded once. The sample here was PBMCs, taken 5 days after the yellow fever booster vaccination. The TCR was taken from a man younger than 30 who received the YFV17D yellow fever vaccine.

The CDR3 sequence is CASSQEGGRGLETQYF. The CDR3 DNA follows: TGCGCCAGCAGCCAGGAAGGAGGCAGGGGGCTGGAGACCCAGTACTTC. This chain joins TRBV4-3 and TRBJ2-5, with TRBD1 matching 8 bases. Unmatched junction bases numbered 11, after V lost 3 bases and J lost 5 bases. This CDR3 is built from 16 residues. Germline CDR1 reads LGHNA; CDR2 reads YSLEER.